This entry concerns a single T cell receptor beta chain. The sample originates from a study of blood T cell repertoires in COVID-19. In the authors' methods: By means of reference gene primer amplification, nucleated cell counts were estimated. The data were produced by immunoSEQ multiplex PCR, yet TCRdb's version contains in-frame clones alone and is incomplete. V, J and clone size are those of that table, while D and trimming were read from the DNA. The table has 360,000 or so clones, roughly nine tenths seen once. The V end was cut by 2 bases, the J end by 10 bases, with 15 bases between. CDR1 is MDHEN and CDR2 is SYDVKM in the germline V gene. This CDR3 is 15 amino acids long.

The V and J genes are TRBV28 and TRBJ1-6; D might be TRBD1 (5 bases). The sequencing sample was made of peripheral blood. The sequence was collected from a woman aged 55-75 years with COVID-19, enrolled during active disease. The CDR3 DNA is TGTGCCAGCAGTTTAGACAGTATCTCAACGTCACCCCTCCACTTT. This encodes CASSLDSISTSPLHF.